This T cell receptor (beta chain) was identified in a study of tumor and adjacent non-tumor tissue in lung cancer. The library came from three nested PCR rounds adapted from ARM-PCR protocols. TCRdb re-called the multiplex PCR reads through MiXCR, storing one row per CDR3 protein. The sample contains approximately 77,000 distinct CDR3 sequences, around 80% of which appear only once. In this sample, this clonotype turned up once. The junction departs from germline at one end; a sequencing error may be responsible. This sample's RNA came from whole unsorted tissue. The normal lung tissue was taken more than 3 cm from the tumor edge. This CDR3 spans 17 amino acids. The germline gives CDR1 SGHRS, CDR2 YFSETQ.

The origin of this receptor is a man in his fifties or sixties with non-small cell lung cancer. Sequencing used distant non-tumor lung tissue. The rearrangement links TRBV5-1 to TRBJ2-5; D perhaps matches TRBD2 (7 bases). The CDR3 spells CVSSLALLGGGRETQYF. CDR3 coding DNA: TGCGTCAGCAGCTTGGCCTTACTAGGGGGGGGCCGAGAGACCCAGTACTTC.